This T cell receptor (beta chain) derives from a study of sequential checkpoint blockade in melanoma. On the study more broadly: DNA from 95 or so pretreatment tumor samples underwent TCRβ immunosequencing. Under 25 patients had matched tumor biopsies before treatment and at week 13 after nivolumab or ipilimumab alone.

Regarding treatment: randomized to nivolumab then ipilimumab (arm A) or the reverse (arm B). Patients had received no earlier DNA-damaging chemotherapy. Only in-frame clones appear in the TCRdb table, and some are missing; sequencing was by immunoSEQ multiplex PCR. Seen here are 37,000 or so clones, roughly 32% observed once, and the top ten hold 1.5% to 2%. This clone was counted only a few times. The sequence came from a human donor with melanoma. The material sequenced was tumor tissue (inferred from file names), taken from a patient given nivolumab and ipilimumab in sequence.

This CDR3 is CASSYRDLRTLHF. The CDR3 coding sequence is TGTGCCAGCAGTTATAGGGATTTACGGACCCTCCACTTT. The rearrangement links TRBV28 to TRBJ1-6; no firm D call. The CDR3 extends over 13 amino acids. V was pared by 4 bases and J by 14 bases, with 15 bases between. Per the germline V gene, CDR1 is MDHEN and CDR2 is SYDVKM.